One and the same sample provided the 30 T cell receptor beta chains below, sequenced in a study of PD-1 blockade in classical Hodgkin lymphoma. Autologous stem cell transplantation was followed by relapse in every patient, and brentuximab vedotin exposure varied. The assay was immunoSEQ multiplex PCR, and TCRdb's table has in-frame clones only and misses some. The repertoire has approximately 60,000 clones, more than 90% of them found once; the top ten carry more than 7.5%. The sequencing here drew on peripheral blood mononuclear cells (PBMCs), taken at baseline. The receptor source for this set is a human donor with classical Hodgkin lymphoma.

This sequence joins TRBV7-2 and TRBJ2-1, with D uncertain. This CDR3 is built from 15 residues. The germline V gene has CDR1 SGHTA and CDR2 FQGNSA. V gave up 3 bases and J gave up 2 bases, with 11 bases separating them. CDR3 in DNA: TGTGCCAGCAGCTTGTGGGTAGGGCCCTACAATGAGCAGTTCTTC. Translating it yields CASSLWVGPYNEQFF.

V is TRBV7-3 and J is TRBJ2-1, with D tentatively TRBD1 or TRBD2 (5 bases each). Germline CDR1 and CDR2: SGHTA and FQGTGA. V lost 3 bases, J lost 5 bases, and 17 bases lay in between. This CDR3 comprises 16 residues. Written as DNA, the CDR3 is TGTGCCAGCAGCTTTGGGATATCTGGGGGAAACAATGAGCAGTTCTTC. Its translation is CASSFGISGGNNEQFF.

This clone rates as medium-sized (0.01 to 0.1%). The V gene is TRBV7-6, the J gene TRBJ2-2; no clear D. V dropped 7 bases and J dropped 1 base, with 7 bases sitting between them. Germline loops: CDR1 SGHVS, CDR2 FNYEAQ. This CDR3 spans 13 amino acids. CDR3 DNA: TGTGCCAGCATAAGTAGGAACACCGGGGAGCTGTTTTTT. It is translated as CASISRNTGELFF.

The rearrangement links TRBV30 to TRBJ2-7, with a weak D call TRBD2 (6 bases). CDR1 is GTSNPN and CDR2 is SVGIG in the germline V gene (reference sequence). Trimming took 0 bases from V and 6 from J, leaving 15 bases between them. The CDR3 is made up of 14 amino acids. CDR3 sequence reads: CAWSVRGIGAEQYF. Here the CDR3 DNA reads TGTGCCTGGAGTGTACGGGGGATCGGGGCCGAGCAGTACTTC.

This chain connects TRBV28 to TRBJ1-5; no clear D. This CDR3 is 16 amino acids long. The V gene's germline CDR1 is MDHEN and CDR2 SYDVKM. Trimming shortened V by 5 bases and J by 0 bases, and 14 bases separated the two germline ends. The CDR3 nucleotides are TGTGCCAGCAGTACCACAAGGTTTGATAGCAATCAGCCCCAGCATTTT. Protein product: CASSTTRFDSNQPQHF.

The gene calls are TRBV27 and TRBJ2-5; D is tentatively TRBD1 or TRBD2 (5 bases each). Trimming removed 8 bases at V and 4 bases at J, with 8 bases between. The length of the CDR3 is 11 residues. CDR1 is MNHEY, CDR2 SMNVEV, per germline (reference sequence). The CDR3 DNA sequence: TGTGCCAGCGGGGGAGCAGAGACCCAGTACTTC. Its translation: CASGGAETQYF.

In its sample, this clone was seen once. The chain employs TRBV19 and TRBJ2-5; D is undetermined. Germline V gives CDR1 LNHDA, CDR2 SQIVND (reference sequence). Deletions cut 3 bases from V and 5 bases from J, with 13 bases between. CDR3 size: 14 residues. The CDR3 nucleotides read TGTGCCAGTAGTATCGTTTGGGGTCAGGAGACCCAGTACTTC. Amino acids: CASSIVWGQETQYF.

The chain has TRBV15 and TRBJ2-2, with D hard to call. Germline CDR1 and CDR2: LNHNV and YYDKDF (reference sequence). CDR3 length equals 14 residues. V dropped 5 bases and J dropped 1 base, with 8 bases sitting between them. CDR3 in DNA: TGTGCCACCAGCCCCGCTAGGAACACCGGGGAGCTGTTTTTT. Its translation is CATSPARNTGELFF.

This chain connects TRBV7-2 to TRBJ2-2; TRBD1 matches at 8 bases. From germline, CDR1 is SGHTA and CDR2 FQGNSA. The CDR3 length is 14 residues. The ends lost 5 bases at V and 7 bases at J; junction bases unmatched: 6. The DNA for the CDR3 is TGTGCCAGCAGCCGGACAGGGTTCATCGGGGAGCTGTTTTTT. Encoded protein: CASSRTGFIGELFF.

The CDR3 protein is CASSFWEPETQYF. CDR3 sequence (DNA): TGTGCCAGCAGTTTCTGGGAGCCCGAGACCCAGTACTTC. The J gene is TRBJ2-5, the V gene TRBV28; D may be TRBD2 (5 bases). Germline lookup yields CDR1 MDHEN and CDR2 SYDVKM. V lost 3 bases and J lost 5, with 10 bases in between. CDR3 length: 13 residues.

The J gene is TRBJ2-3, the V gene TRBV7-2; 8 bases fit TRBD2. The CDR3 has 16 amino acids. Trimming at V came to 4 bases and at J to 3 bases, leaving 9 bases not matched to a gene. Germline V lookup: CDR1 SGHTA, CDR2 FQGNSA. The CDR3 DNA is TGTGCCAGCAGCTCCGGGAGGGGAGGGCCTACAGATACGCAGTATTTT. Its protein product is CASSSGRGGPTDTQYF.

This chain connects TRBV4-1 to TRBJ2-2; D may correspond to TRBD1 or TRBD2 (5 bases each). Trimming removed 1 base at V and 0 bases at J, with 6 bases between. This CDR3 region has 15 residues. CDR1 and CDR2 from the germline V gene are MGHRA and YSYEKL. The CDR3 DNA sequence: TGCGCCAGCAGCCAAGGGGGGACGAACACCGGGGAGCTGTTTTTT. Its protein is CASSQGGTNTGELFF.

J is TRBJ2-5 and V is TRBV6-5, with 10 bases aligning to TRBD1. The CDR3 is made up of 13 amino acids. V shed 4 bases and J 5 bases; nucleotides not matched to a gene: 1. In germline, CDR1 is MNHEY, CDR2 SVGAGI. CDR3 nucleotides: TGTGCCAGCAGTTGGACAGGGGGGGAGACCCAGTACTTC. It translates to CASSWTGGETQYF.

CDR3 nucleotide sequence: TGTGCCACCAGCAGTGGGATCCGGGAAGCGGGCTACACCTTC. Amino acids: CATSSGIREAGYTF. The chain uses TRBV15 and TRBJ1-2; D remains ambiguous. Germline CDR1 and CDR2: LNHNV and YYDKDF (reference sequence). CDR3 length: 14 amino acids. Trimming shortened V by 3 bases and J by 8 bases, and 16 bases separated the two germline ends.

The chain links TRBV19 to TRBJ1-5, with no clear D. CDR1 LNHDA and CDR2 SQIVND come from the germline V gene (reference sequence). The CDR3 extends over 10 amino acids. The V and J ends lost 8 bases and 5 bases respectively, with 4 bases between them. The CDR3 loop is CASGHQPQHF. The CDR3 DNA follows: TGTGCCAGTGGACATCAGCCCCAGCATTTT.

This chain uses TRBV4-1 with TRBJ1-1; D possibly corresponds to TRBD1 (6 bases). Germline lookup yields CDR1 MGHRA and CDR2 YSYEKL. V was trimmed by 5 bases and J by 4 bases, leaving 14 bases between them. This CDR3 contains 14 residues. CDR3 protein: CASSNPGQFTEAFF. The CDR3 region has the DNA TGCGCCAGCAGCAACCCCGGACAGTTCACTGAAGCTTTCTTT.

The chain uses TRBV7-2 and TRBJ2-2; 8 bases are shared with TRBD1. V was pared by 5 bases and J by 7 bases, with 18 bases of the junction left unmatched. Germline CDR1 reads SGHTA; CDR2 reads FQGNSA. This CDR3 comprises 18 residues. The CDR3 region is CASSPQLRQGLLGGELFF. DNA for the CDR3: TGTGCCAGCAGCCCACAGCTCAGACAGGGGCTTTTGGGCGGGGAGCTGTTTTTT.

The chain uses TRBV9 and TRBJ1-5, with no clear D. The CDR3 runs to 12 residues. V was shortened by 6 bases and J by 7 bases, with 11 bases between the two germline ends. Germline V gives CDR1 SGDLS, CDR2 YYNGEE. DNA for the CDR3: TGTGCCAGCATGAAAGGCAGGCAGCCCCAGCATTTT. It specifies CASMKGRQPQHF.

The V call is TRBV7-3, the J call TRBJ2-7, with D tentatively TRBD2 (6 bases). The CDR3 covers 14 residues. CDR1 is SGHTA and CDR2 is FQGTGA in the germline V gene. Trimming removed 5 bases at V and 2 bases at J, with 13 bases between. The CDR3 sequence is CASSPTAGPYEQYF. In DNA, the CDR3 is TGTGCCAGCAGCCCGACTGCGGGACCCTACGAGCAGTACTTC.

This sequence joins TRBV6-5 and TRBJ1-6; D is uncertain. Per germline, CDR1 MNHEY and CDR2 SVGAGI. CDR3 size: 13 residues. Trimming stripped 2 bases from V and 10 bases from J, with 9 bases between. The CDR3, as DNA: TGTGCCAGCAGTTACGGGTCCCGATCACCCCTCCACTTT. Protein sequence: CASSYGSRSPLHF.

The chain employs TRBV4-1 and TRBJ1-5; D gene unclear. CDR1 and CDR2 from the germline V gene are MGHRA and YSYEKL. CDR3 length: 18 amino acids. V lost 0 bases, J lost 4 bases, and 19 bases lay in between. CDR3 residues: CASSQEALQASSNQPQHF. For the CDR3, the DNA is TGCGCCAGCAGCCAAGAGGCCCTCCAGGCATCTTCTAATCAGCCCCAGCATTTT.

V gene TRBV7-9 combines with J gene TRBJ2-7; the D gene is possibly TRBD2 (6 bases). This CDR3 comprises 14 residues. Per the germline V gene, CDR1 is SEHNR and CDR2 is FQNEAQ (reference sequence). Trimming removed 4 bases from V and 1 base from J, with 11 bases in between. The CDR3 sequence: CASSWGVTSYEQYF. In DNA, the CDR3 is TGTGCCAGCAGCTGGGGGGTAACATCCTACGAGCAGTACTTC.

By its share, this clone is medium-sized. The chain couples TRBV19 to TRBJ1-1; no definite D call. This CDR3 spans 14 amino acids. Germline loops: CDR1 LNHDA, CDR2 SQIVND (reference sequence). Deletions cut 7 bases from V and 4 bases from J, with 16 bases between. CDR3 DNA sequence: TGTGCCAGTACCCGCGGTCCGGGGAGCACTGAAGCTTTCTTT. It codes for CASTRGPGSTEAFF.

The chain carries TRBV13 and TRBJ2-1; 7 bases are shared with TRBD2. This CDR3 region has 19 residues. V was clipped by 6 bases and J by 3 bases; unmatched bases: 20. Germline assignment: CDR1 PRHDT and CDR2 FYEKMQ (reference sequence). CDR3 in amino acids: CASRPSLGRSGGNYNEQFF. The CDR3 DNA sequence: TGTGCCAGCAGGCCCTCCCTCGGACGGTCCGGGGGGAACTACAATGAGCAGTTCTTC.

The chain employs TRBV5-1 and TRBJ2-1; D gene ambiguous. This CDR3 comprises 15 residues. Germline-derived CDR1 and CDR2 are SGHRS and YFSETQ. Trimming stripped 0 bases from V and 0 bases from J, with 7 bases between. The CDR3 nucleotides are TGCGCCAGCAGCTTGGTTGGGTCCTCCTACAATGAGCAGTTCTTC. Protein product: CASSLVGSSYNEQFF.

V and J are TRBV10-2 and TRBJ1-3; no clear D. This CDR3 has 15 residues. Trimming removed 0 bases at V and 2 bases at J, with 8 bases between. Germline loops: CDR1 WSHSY, CDR2 SAAADI. This chain's CDR3 is CASSESSTPGNTIYF. The CDR3 nucleotides are TGCGCCAGCAGTGAGTCGTCAACGCCTGGAAACACCATATATTTT.

The chain uses TRBV29-1 and TRBJ2-1; a possible D gene is TRBD2 (5 bases). There are 12 residues in the CDR3. Deletions cut 3 bases from V and 9 bases from J, with 12 bases between. Germline loops: CDR1 SQVTM, CDR2 ANQGSEA. The CDR3 region has the DNA TGCAGCGTTGATATGTTCGGAGGTGAGCAGTTCTTC. It translates to CSVDMFGGEQFF.

This clone was counted only a few times. The V call is TRBV23-1, the J call TRBJ1-2; a possible D gene is TRBD1 (6 bases). TRBV23-1 is sorted into the ORF group, with uncertain function. CDR3 size: 15 residues. V was clipped by 3 bases and J by 7 bases, with 18 bases between them. The CDR3 spells CASSHNVSGGSGYTF. The CDR3 DNA sequence: TGCGCCAGCAGTCATAATGTGTCGGGGGGCAGTGGCTACACCTTC.

The chain couples TRBV28 to TRBJ1-5, with no clear D. Trimming cost V 3 bases and J 4 bases, with 22 bases left between them. The CDR3 loop spans 18 amino acids. From germline, CDR1 is MDHEN and CDR2 SYDVKM. CDR3 DNA sequence: TGTGCCAGCAGTTTTCCTGAACAGAGGGCCGTCCAAAATCAGCCCCAGCATTTT. Protein sequence: CASSFPEQRAVQNQPQHF.

The gene calls are TRBV11-3 and TRBJ2-7; D uncertain. Looked up from germline, CDR1 is SGHNT and CDR2 is YENEEA. This CDR3 contains 14 residues. V was pared by 5 bases and J by 4 bases, with 15 bases between. CDR3 amino acids: CASSPRVLGYEQYF. The CDR3 DNA follows: TGTGCCAGCAGCCCCCGGGTCCTTGGGTACGAGCAGTACTTC.